This entry concerns a single T cell receptor beta chain. A single record per CDR3 protein comes from TCRdb applying MiXCR to the PCR reads. The data contain around 12,000 distinct CDR3 sequences, about 50% of them singletons. These data originate in a study of tumor-infiltrating lymphocytes in oesophageal squamous cell carcinoma. The V gene's germline CDR1 is SGHVS and CDR2 FNYEAQ. This CDR3 spans 13 amino acids. The germline V and J ends were trimmed by 2 bases and 7 bases, with 9 bases remaining between them. The source is a male donor with esophageal squamous cell carcinoma. The gene calls are TRBV7-6 and TRBJ1-5, with unresolved D. Material: esophageal tumor tissue. The CDR3 here is CASSLNGWQPQHF. CDR3 DNA: TGTGCCAGCAGCTTAAATGGGTGGCAGCCCCAGCATTTT. Supplemented by reference TRBV7-6 and TRBJ1-5, the full variable domain reads GAGVSQSPRYKVTKRGQDVALRCDPISGHVSLYWYRQALGQGPEFLTYFNYEAQQDKSGLPNDRFSAERPEGSISTLTIQRTEQRDSAMYRCASSLNGWQPQHFGDGTRLSIL.